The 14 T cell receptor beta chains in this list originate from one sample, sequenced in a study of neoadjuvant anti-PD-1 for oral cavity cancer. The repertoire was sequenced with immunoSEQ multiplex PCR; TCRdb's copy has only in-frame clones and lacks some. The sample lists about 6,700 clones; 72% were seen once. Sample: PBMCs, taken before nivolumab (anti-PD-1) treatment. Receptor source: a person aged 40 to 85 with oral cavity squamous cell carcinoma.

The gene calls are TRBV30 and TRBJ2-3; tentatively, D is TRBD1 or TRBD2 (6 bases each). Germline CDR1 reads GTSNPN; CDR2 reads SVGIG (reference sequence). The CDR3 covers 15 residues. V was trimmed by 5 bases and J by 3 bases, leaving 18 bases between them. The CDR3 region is CAWDWRGVLTDTQYF. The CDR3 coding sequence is TGTGCCTGGGACTGGAGGGGGGTTTTGACAGATACGCAGTATTTT. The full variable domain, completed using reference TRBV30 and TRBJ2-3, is SQTIHQWPATLVQPVGSPLSLECTVEGTSNPNLYWYRQAAGRGLQLLFYSVGIGQISSEVPQNLSASRPQDRQFILSSKKLLLSDSGFYLCAWDWRGVLTDTQYFGPGTRLTVL.

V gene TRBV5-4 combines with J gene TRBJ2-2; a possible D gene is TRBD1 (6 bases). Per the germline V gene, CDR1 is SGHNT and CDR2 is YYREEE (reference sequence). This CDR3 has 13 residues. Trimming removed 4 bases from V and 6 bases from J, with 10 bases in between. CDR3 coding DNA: TGTGCCAGCAGCACCAACAGGGCCGGGGAGCTGTTTTTT. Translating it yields CASSTNRAGELFF.

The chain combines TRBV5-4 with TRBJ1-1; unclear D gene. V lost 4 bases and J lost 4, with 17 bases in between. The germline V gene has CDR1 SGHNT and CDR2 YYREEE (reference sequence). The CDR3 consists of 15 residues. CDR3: CASSPGPLLGTEAFF. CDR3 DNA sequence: TGTGCCAGCAGCCCCGGACCCCTTCTGGGCACTGAAGCTTTCTTT.

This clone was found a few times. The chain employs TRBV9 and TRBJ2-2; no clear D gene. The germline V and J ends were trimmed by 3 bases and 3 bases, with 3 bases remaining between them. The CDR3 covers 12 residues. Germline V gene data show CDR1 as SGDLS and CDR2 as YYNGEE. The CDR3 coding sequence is TGTGCCAGCAGCGCGTACACCGGGGAGCTGTTTTTT. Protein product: CASSAYTGELFF.

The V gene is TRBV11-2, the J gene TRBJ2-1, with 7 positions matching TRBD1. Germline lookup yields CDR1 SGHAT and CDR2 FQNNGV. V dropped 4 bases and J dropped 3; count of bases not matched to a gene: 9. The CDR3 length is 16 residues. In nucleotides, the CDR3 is TGTGCCAGCAGCTCATTTGACAGGGTAAACTACAATGAGCAGTTCTTC. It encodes CASSSFDRVNYNEQFF.

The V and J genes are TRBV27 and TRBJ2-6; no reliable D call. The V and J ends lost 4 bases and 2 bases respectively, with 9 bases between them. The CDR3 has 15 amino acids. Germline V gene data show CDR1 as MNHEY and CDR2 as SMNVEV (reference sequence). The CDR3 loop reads CASSSAGPGANVLTF. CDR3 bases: TGTGCCAGCAGTTCGGCAGGACCTGGGGCCAACGTCCTGACTTTC.

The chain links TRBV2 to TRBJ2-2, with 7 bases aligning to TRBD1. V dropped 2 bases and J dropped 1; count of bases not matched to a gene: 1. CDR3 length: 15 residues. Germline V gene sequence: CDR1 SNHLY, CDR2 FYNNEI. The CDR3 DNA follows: TGTGCCAGCAGTGAATGGGACAGGAACACCGGGGAGCTGTTTTTT. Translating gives CASSEWDRNTGELFF.

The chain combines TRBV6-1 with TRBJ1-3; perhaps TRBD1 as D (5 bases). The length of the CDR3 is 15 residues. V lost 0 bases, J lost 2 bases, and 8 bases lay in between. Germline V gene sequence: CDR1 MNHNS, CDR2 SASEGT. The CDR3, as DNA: TGTGCCAGCAGTGAAGCGGGGACTGCTGGAAACACCATATATTTT. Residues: CASSEAGTAGNTIYF.

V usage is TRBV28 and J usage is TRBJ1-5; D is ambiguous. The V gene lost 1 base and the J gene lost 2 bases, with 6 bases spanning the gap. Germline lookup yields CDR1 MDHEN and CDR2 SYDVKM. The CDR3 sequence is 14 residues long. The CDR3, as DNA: TGTGCCAGCAGTTTATTGAATGGCAATCAGCCCCAGCATTTT. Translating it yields CASSLLNGNQPQHF.

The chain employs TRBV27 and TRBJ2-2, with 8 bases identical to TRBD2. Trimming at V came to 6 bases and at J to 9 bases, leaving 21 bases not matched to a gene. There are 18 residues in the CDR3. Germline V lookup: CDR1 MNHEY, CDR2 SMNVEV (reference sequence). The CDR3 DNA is TGTGCCAGCAGAAGACAGGAACCGGGACTAGGGCCAACACGGGAGCTGTTTTTT. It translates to CASRRQEPGLGPTRELFF.

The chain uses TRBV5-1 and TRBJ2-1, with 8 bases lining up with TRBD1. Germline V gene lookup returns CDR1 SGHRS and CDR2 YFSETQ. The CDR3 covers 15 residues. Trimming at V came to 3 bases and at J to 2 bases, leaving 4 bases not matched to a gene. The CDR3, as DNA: TGCGCCAGCAGCTCGACAGGGGCCGCCTACAATGAGCAGTTCTTC. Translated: CASSSTGAAYNEQFF.

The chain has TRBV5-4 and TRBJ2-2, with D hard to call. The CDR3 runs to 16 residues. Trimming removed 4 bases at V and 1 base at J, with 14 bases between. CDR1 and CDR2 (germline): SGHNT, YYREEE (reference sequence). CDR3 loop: CASSPHGLENTGELFF. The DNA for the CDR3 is TGTGCCAGCAGCCCCCACGGGCTAGAGAACACCGGGGAGCTGTTTTTT.

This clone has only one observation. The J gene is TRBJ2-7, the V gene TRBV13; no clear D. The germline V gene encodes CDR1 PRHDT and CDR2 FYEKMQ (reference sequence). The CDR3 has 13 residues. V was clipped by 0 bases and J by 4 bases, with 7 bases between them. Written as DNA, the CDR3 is TGTGCCAGCAGCTTAGGACTTCCATACGAGCAGTACTTC. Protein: CASSLGLPYEQYF.

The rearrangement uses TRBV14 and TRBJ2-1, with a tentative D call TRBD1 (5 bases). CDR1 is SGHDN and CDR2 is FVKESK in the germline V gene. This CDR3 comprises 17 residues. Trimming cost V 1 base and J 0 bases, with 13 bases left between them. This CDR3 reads CASSQGAGHSSYNEQFF. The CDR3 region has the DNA TGTGCCAGCAGCCAAGGGGCCGGACACAGCTCCTACAATGAGCAGTTCTTC.